Here is one T cell receptor beta chain with its context. Libraries were prepared by immunoSEQ multiplex PCR; TCRdb keeps only in-frame clonotypes and omits some of them. Altogether about 22,000 clones are present, roughly 83% being singletons, with the ten largest covering approximately 30%. The length of the CDR3 is 15 residues. Germline values: CDR1 LGHDT, CDR2 YNNKEL (reference sequence). The ends lost 4 bases at V and 4 bases at J; junction bases unmatched: 7. The data were taken from a study of control samples from healthy donors and cancer patients. The sequence derives from a man in his sixties with head and neck cancer. The sequenced sample consisted of PBMCs. This rearrangement joins TRBV3-1 (or the pseudogene TRBV3-2) to TRBJ2-7, with TRBD2 matching 10 bases. The CDR3 DNA reads as TGTGCCAGCAGCCCTTCGAGGACTAGCGGTTACGAGCAGTACTTC. Protein sequence: CASSPSRTSGYEQYF.